Below, 17 T cell receptor beta chains from the same sample are listed, as sequenced in a study of blood T cell repertoires in COVID-19. Sequenced by immunoSEQ multiplex PCR; TCRdb stores in-frame clones only, minus some. Of over 250,000 clones in the sample, 85% were seen once. The sequenced material came from peripheral blood. These receptors came from a human donor in a cohort sampled during active COVID-19.

The chain uses TRBV5-1 and TRBJ2-7; D ambiguous. This CDR3 has 12 amino acids. Germline values: CDR1 SGHRS, CDR2 YFSETQ. V shed 4 bases and J shed 3 bases, with 8 bases lying between them. CDR3 sequence reads: CASSPSNYEQYF. The CDR3 DNA reads TGCGCCAGCAGCCCTAGTAACTACGAGCAGTACTTC. Full variable domain (remainder filled in from reference TRBV5-1 and TRBJ2-7): KAGVTQTPRYLIKTRGQQVTLSCSPISGHRSVSWYQQTPGQGLQFLFEYFSETQRNKGNFPGRFSGRQFSNSRSEMNVSTLELGDSALYLCASSPSNYEQYFGPGTRLTVT.

The chain employs TRBV2 and TRBJ2-3; D is uncertain. The CDR3 is 14 residues long. Germline CDR1 SNHLY, CDR2 FYNNEI. Trimming pared 4 bases from V and 0 bases from J, leaving 8 bases between. CDR3 DNA sequence: TGTGCCAGCAGTGGGTGGGCTAGCACAGATACGCAGTATTTT. Amino acids: CASSGWASTDTQYF.

The chain links TRBV19 to TRBJ2-7, with TRBD2 identical over 7 bases. This CDR3 has 16 amino acids. The junction had 10 bases not matched to a gene; V was cut back by 5 bases and J by 0 bases. Germline V CDR1 and CDR2: LNHDA, SQIVND (reference sequence). The CDR3: CASSLLGGSGSYEQYF. The CDR3 nucleotides read TGTGCCAGTAGTCTCTTGGGGGGGTCGGGCTCCTACGAGCAGTACTTC.

This clone was recorded many times. V usage is TRBV9 and J usage is TRBJ2-7; 8 nucleotides line up with TRBD1. With 4 bases clipped from V and 0 bases from J, the junction kept 9 bases outside the gene matches. Germline CDR1 SGDLS, CDR2 YYNGEE. The CDR3 is made up of 16 amino acids. DNA for the CDR3: TGTGCCAGCAGCCCCGGGGGTACAGGGGGCTCCTACGAGCAGTACTTC. This translates into CASSPGGTGGSYEQYF.

This chain connects TRBV24-1 to TRBJ2-3; 11 nucleotides match TRBD2. The germline V gene encodes CDR1 KGHDR and CDR2 SFDVKD. CDR3 size: 15 residues. Trimming cost V 9 bases and J 1 base; bases outside gene matches: 5. The CDR3 here is CATSGTSGRTDTQYF. The CDR3 nucleotides are TGTGCCACCTCCGGGACTAGCGGCCGCACAGATACGCAGTATTTT.

The chain links TRBV6-5 to TRBJ2-2, with 11 bases lining up with TRBD2. Germline CDR1 is MNHEY and CDR2 is SVGAGI. V lost 4 bases and J lost 4; bases outside the gene matches: 2. The CDR3 runs 15 residues. In DNA, the CDR3 is TGTGCCAGCAGTTTAACTAGCGGGGGCACCGGGGAGCTGTTTTTT. The encoded protein is CASSLTSGGTGELFF.

V gene TRBV28 combines with J gene TRBJ2-2; D call uncertain. CDR1 and CDR2 (germline): MDHEN, SYDVKM. Trimming took off 2 bases at V and 2 bases at J, with 6 bases between the two ends. This CDR3 is built from 14 residues. The CDR3 region has the DNA TGTGCCAGCAGTTTAGCGCAAAACACCGGGGAGCTGTTTTTT. Amino acid sequence: CASSLAQNTGELFF.

The chain combines TRBV11-2 with TRBJ2-7; 8 nucleotides line up with TRBD2. CDR1 and CDR2 (germline): SGHAT, FQNNGV. CDR3 length: 15 amino acids. V gave up 3 bases and J gave up 2 bases; unmatched junction bases: 6. The CDR3, as DNA: TGTGCCAGCAGCTTTAGCGGGACGGACCCCTACGAGCAGTACTTC. Translation gives CASSFSGTDPYEQYF.

This chain joins TRBV6-1 and TRBJ1-5; 9 bases are shared with TRBD1. Germline trimming cut 4 bases from V and 5 bases from J; bases unmatched to any gene: 9. Germline loops: CDR1 MNHNS, CDR2 SASEGT. The CDR3 extends over 16 amino acids. CDR3 nucleotide sequence: TGTGCCAGCAGTGGAACCGGGACAGGGTTCGATCAGCCCCAGCATTTT. Translated: CASSGTGTGFDQPQHF.

The table lists this clone with a count of one. The rearrangement links TRBV10-1 to TRBJ1-1; D is uncertain. The CDR3 has 19 amino acids. V gave up 0 bases and J gave up 5 bases, with 25 bases separating them. Germline assignment: CDR1 WNHNN and CDR2 SYGVQD (reference sequence). This chain's CDR3 is CASSESSRSLWEYGTEAFF. CDR3 DNA: TGCGCCAGCAGTGAGTCGAGCCGGTCGTTGTGGGAGTACGGGACTGAAGCTTTCTTT.

The chain couples TRBV7-2 to TRBJ1-5; D unresolved. From germline, CDR1 is SGHTA and CDR2 FQGNSA. CDR3 length equals 13 residues. Trimming left V 6 bases short and J 4 bases short, with 10 bases between. CDR3 loop: CASSSDLNQPQHF. For the CDR3, the DNA is TGTGCCAGCAGTTCGGACTTAAATCAGCCCCAGCATTTT.

The chain links TRBV3-1 (or the pseudogene TRBV3-2) to TRBJ2-1; TRBD2 matches at 9 bases. CDR1 and CDR2 (germline): LGHDT, YNNKEL (reference sequence). This CDR3 has 16 amino acids. J gave up 6 bases and V 1 base, and 7 bases lay outside the gene matches. The CDR3 DNA is TGTGCCAGCAGCCAAGTCAGTAGACTAGCGGCCAATGAGCAGTTCTTC. It encodes CASSQVSRLAANEQFF.

V usage is TRBV6-2 or TRBV6-3 and J usage is TRBJ1-5, with D unresolved. Germline V gives CDR1 MNHEY, CDR2 SVGEGT. Trimming removed 0 bases at V and 0 bases at J, with 9 bases between. This CDR3 spans 16 amino acids. The CDR3: CASSYSRVDSNQPQHF. As DNA, the CDR3 is TGTGCCAGCAGTTACTCGCGAGTCGATAGCAATCAGCCCCAGCATTTT.

The chain combines TRBV3-1 (or the pseudogene TRBV3-2) with TRBJ1-2; a weak D match, TRBD1 (5 bases). The CDR3 loop spans 15 amino acids. The germline gives CDR1 LGHDT, CDR2 YNNKEL (reference sequence). V gave up 0 bases and J gave up 5 bases, with 13 bases separating them. CDR3 residues: CASSQEPARGYGYTF. DNA of the CDR3: TGTGCCAGCAGCCAAGAACCCGCAAGGGGTTATGGCTACACCTTC.

The rearrangement links TRBV5-4 to TRBJ2-7; 8 bases fit TRBD2. V gave up 0 bases and J gave up 0 bases; unmatched junction bases: 5. The CDR3 covers 16 residues. The V gene's germline CDR1 is SGHNT and CDR2 YYREEE (reference sequence). The CDR3 coding sequence is TGTGCCAGCAGCTTGGGAGCGGGAGCAAGCTCCTACGAGCAGTACTTC. It specifies CASSLGAGASSYEQYF.

The rearrangement links TRBV6-5 to TRBJ2-7; a weak D match, TRBD1 (6 bases). Per germline, CDR1 MNHEY and CDR2 SVGAGI. The V gene lost 5 bases and the J gene lost 2 bases, with 10 bases spanning the gap. This CDR3 comprises 13 residues. The CDR3 here is CASSIQGTYEQYF. DNA of the CDR3: TGTGCCAGCAGTATACAGGGAACCTACGAGCAGTACTTC.

The J gene is TRBJ2-2, the V gene TRBV18, with a possible D match to TRBD1 (6 bases). In germline, CDR1 is KGHSH, CDR2 LQKENI. CDR3 length equals 17 residues. The V gene lost 2 bases and the J gene lost 2 bases, with 15 bases spanning the gap. The DNA of the CDR3 is TGTGCCAGCTCACCATCTCTACAGGGATTAAACACCGGGGAGCTGTTTTTT. Residues: CASSPSLQGLNTGELFF.